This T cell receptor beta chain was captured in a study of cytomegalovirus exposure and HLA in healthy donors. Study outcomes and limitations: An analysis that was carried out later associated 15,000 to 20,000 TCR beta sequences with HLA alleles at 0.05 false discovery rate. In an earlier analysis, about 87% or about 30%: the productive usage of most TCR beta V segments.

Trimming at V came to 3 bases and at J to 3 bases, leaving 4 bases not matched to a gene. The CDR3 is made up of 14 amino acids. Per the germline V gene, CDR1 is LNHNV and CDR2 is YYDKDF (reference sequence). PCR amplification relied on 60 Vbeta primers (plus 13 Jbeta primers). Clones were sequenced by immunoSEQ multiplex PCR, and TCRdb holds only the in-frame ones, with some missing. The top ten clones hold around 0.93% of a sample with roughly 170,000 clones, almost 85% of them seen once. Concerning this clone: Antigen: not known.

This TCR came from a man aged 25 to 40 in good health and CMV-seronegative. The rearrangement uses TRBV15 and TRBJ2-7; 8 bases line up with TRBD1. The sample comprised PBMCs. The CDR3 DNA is TGTGCCACCAGCAGTGGACAGGGAATCTACGAGCAGTACTTC. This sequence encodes CATSSGQGIYEQYF.